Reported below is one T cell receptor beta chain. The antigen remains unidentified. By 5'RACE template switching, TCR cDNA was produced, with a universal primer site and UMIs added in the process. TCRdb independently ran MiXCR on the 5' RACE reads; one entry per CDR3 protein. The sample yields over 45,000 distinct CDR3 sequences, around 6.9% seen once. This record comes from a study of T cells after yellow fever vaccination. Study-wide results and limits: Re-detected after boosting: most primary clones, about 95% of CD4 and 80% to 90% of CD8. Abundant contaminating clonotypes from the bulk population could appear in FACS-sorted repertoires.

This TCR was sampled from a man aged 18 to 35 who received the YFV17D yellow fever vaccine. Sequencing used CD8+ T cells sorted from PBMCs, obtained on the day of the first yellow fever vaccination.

This chain's CDR3 is CASSSRVRTVNTGELFF. CDR3 sequence (DNA): TGTGCCAGCAGTTCCCGGGTCCGGACAGTGAACACCGGGGAGCTGTTTTTT. V usage is TRBV6-2 or TRBV6-3 and J usage is TRBJ2-2; maybe TRBD1 (6 bases). Trimming pared 4 bases from V and 1 base from J, leaving 16 bases between. The CDR3 has 17 amino acids. The germline V gene encodes CDR1 MNHEY and CDR2 SVGEGT.